This entry describes one TCR beta chain. Here immunoSEQ multiplex PCR was the method, and the copy in TCRdb shows in-frame clones only, minus some. Altogether about 440,000 clones are present, roughly 85% being singletons, with the ten largest covering over 1.5%. This entry comes from a study of blood T cell repertoires in COVID-19. Looking at the study overall: Material from acute and convalescent COVID-19 was sourced from the United States, Italy and Spain. PBMCs, B-cell-depleted T cells, or T cells provided the cDNA or gDNA that made up the material.

Germline V lookup: CDR1 SGHTA, CDR2 FQGTGA. V shed 2 bases and J shed 0 bases, with 13 bases lying between them. CDR3 length: 16 residues. What was sequenced was PBMCs or T cells enriched from blood (not recorded which). The V gene is TRBV7-3, the J gene TRBJ1-1; perhaps TRBD1 as D (5 bases). This clonotype was sampled from a woman younger than 30 with acute COVID-19. The CDR3 here is CASSLGLRGMNTEAFF. The CDR3 nucleotides read TGTGCCAGCAGCTTAGGATTGCGGGGGATGAACACTGAAGCTTTCTTT.